Shown below are 19 T cell receptor beta chains from a single sample sequenced in a study of response to subunit inactivated influenza vaccine (dated by TCRdb to the late 2010s). Libraries were prepared through RT-PCR. These reads were obtained on an Illumina HiSeq 2500. The public reads were quality trimmed at Q25 with fastp and then assembled into clones with MiXCR by TCRdb, keeping productive beta chains. Entries are consolidated by CDR3 protein sequence, retaining the most common genes and DNA. In all, the sample holds almost 250,000 distinct CDR3 sequences, and 12% of those were seen once. Of the sample, over 6.5% is held by the ten largest clones. The input for sequencing was non-naive T cells sorted from PBMCs, taken 14 to 15 days before vaccination. The cell subset or site label corresponds to: memory T cell fraction. These receptors were taken from a man aged 45-65 years who received an inactivated influenza vaccine. Donor details come from another sample of the same person, matched by shared clones.

This clonotype was observed once. V is TRBV7-2 and J is TRBJ2-3; 10 nucleotides align to TRBD2. CDR1 SGHTA and CDR2 FQGNSA come from the germline V gene. The CDR3 is 15 amino acids. V trimming: 6 bases; J trimming: 5 bases; junction bases outside the gene matches: 8. CDR3 loop: CASRRASGSGDTQYF. In nucleotides, the CDR3 is TGTGCCAGCAGAAGGGCTAGCGGGAGTGGAGATACGCAGTATTTT.

The genes are TRBV9 and TRBJ2-5; the D gene could be TRBD1 or TRBD2 (6 bases each). V lost 4 bases to trimming and J lost 3 bases, with 13 bases between them. Germline V gene lookup returns CDR1 SGDLS and CDR2 YYNGEE. This CDR3 has 14 residues. CDR3 sequence: CASSPTGRKETQYF. The CDR3 nucleotides read TGTGCCAGCAGCCCTACAGGGAGGAAAGAGACCCAGTACTTC.

The sample holds many counts of this clonotype. V and J are TRBV9 and TRBJ2-1; D is unclear. Trimming pared 0 bases from V and 6 bases from J, leaving 10 bases between. Germline values: CDR1 SGDLS, CDR2 YYNGEE. CDR3 length: 14 residues. The CDR3 region has the DNA TGTGCCAGCAGCGTAGAACCCCTCAGCAATGAGCAGTTCTTC. This codes for CASSVEPLSNEQFF.

The genes are TRBV3-1 and TRBJ2-7; no reliable D call. CDR1 and CDR2 from the germline V gene are LGHDT and YNNKEL (reference sequence). This CDR3 has 14 residues. V was pared by 4 bases and J by 6 bases, with 16 bases between. The CDR3 here is CASSPTNRRTEQYF. In nucleotides, the CDR3 is TGTGCCAGCAGCCCAACGAACAGACGAACCGAGCAGTACTTC.

There are a few counts of this clonotype. V is TRBV4-3 and J is TRBJ2-3, with D maybe TRBD2 (5 bases). The CDR3 spans 15 residues. The V end lost 1 base, the J end lost 6 bases, and 14 bases lay between the germline ends. CDR1 and CDR2 from the germline V gene are LGHNA and YSLEER. Here the CDR3 reads CASSQGSGSFDTQYF. In nucleotides, the CDR3 is TGCGCCAGCAGCCAAGGGAGTGGGAGTTTTGATACGCAGTATTTT.

The chain uses TRBV20-1 and TRBJ2-5; 9 bases map to TRBD2. V was pared by 4 bases and J by 7 bases, with 7 bases of the junction left unmatched. Germline V CDR1 and CDR2: DFQATT, SNEGSKA (reference sequence). The CDR3 is 13 amino acids. Written as DNA, the CDR3 is TGCAGTGCTACCGGACTAGCGACCGGGACCCAGTACTTC. This gives the protein CSATGLATGTQYF.

The chain links TRBV6-2 or TRBV6-3 to TRBJ1-5, with D tentatively TRBD1 (6 bases). The CDR3 runs to 14 residues. V lost 7 bases to trimming and J lost 3 bases, with 13 bases between them. The germline V gene has CDR1 MNHEY and CDR2 SVGEGT. The CDR3 loop is CASKRGHHNQPQHF. The DNA for the CDR3 is TGTGCCAGCAAGCGGGGACACCACAATCAGCCCCAGCATTTT.

The chain is built from TRBV29-1 and TRBJ2-3; perhaps TRBD1 as D (6 bases). The V gene's germline CDR1 is SQVTM and CDR2 ANQGSEA. V gave up 1 base and J gave up 6 bases, with 14 bases separating them. The CDR3 has 14 amino acids. CDR3 DNA: TGCAGCGTTGAAGCCGGGACACGCGGGGATACGCAGTATTTT. Translated, it gives CSVEAGTRGDTQYF.

This clonotype has only a few counts. The chain is built from TRBV20-1 and TRBJ1-2, with TRBD1 matching 10 bases. V was clipped by 7 bases and J by 4 bases; unmatched bases: 12. In germline, CDR1 is DFQATT, CDR2 SNEGSKA (reference sequence). This CDR3 comprises 15 residues. Written as DNA, the CDR3 is TGCAGTGTTAACCACCGGGACAGGGGATCCTATGGCTACACCTTC. It translates to CSVNHRDRGSYGYTF.

This clonotype was counted only a few times. The rearrangement joins TRBV6-2 or TRBV6-3 to TRBJ2-1; no clear D gene. The length of the CDR3 is 13 residues. Looked up from germline, CDR1 is MNHEY and CDR2 is SVGEGT. Trimming removed 2 bases at V and 8 bases at J, with 10 bases between. Here the CDR3 DNA reads TGTGCCAGCAGTTACCCAGGTCGGGATGAGCAGTTCTTC. Translated, it gives CASSYPGRDEQFF.

This clonotype has only a few counts. This sequence joins TRBV7-9 and TRBJ2-1; TRBD2 matches at 7 bases. In germline, CDR1 is SEHNR, CDR2 FQNEAQ (reference sequence). CDR3 length equals 15 residues. Unmatched junction bases numbered 8, after V lost 4 bases and J lost 5 bases. The CDR3 region is CASSWGGVENNEQFF. The CDR3 DNA reads TGTGCCAGCAGCTGGGGGGGAGTCGAAAACAATGAGCAGTTCTTC. The variable domain in full, completed from reference TRBV7-9 and TRBJ2-1, reads DTGVSQNPRHKITKRGQNVTFRCDPISEHNRLYWYRQTLGQGPEFLTYFQNEAQLEKSRLLSDRFSAERPKGSFSTLEIQRTEQGDSAMYLCASSWGGVENNEQFFGPGTRLTVL.

The CDR3 loop reads CASSGNRGRHAYGYTF. The CDR3 region has the DNA TGTGCCAGCAGTGGGAACAGGGGGCGACATGCATATGGCTACACCTTC. This sequence joins TRBV2 and TRBJ1-2; 9 bases fit TRBD1. This CDR3 spans 16 amino acids. V trimming: 4 bases; J trimming: 5 bases; junction bases outside the gene matches: 11. Germline-derived CDR1 and CDR2 are SNHLY and FYNNEI.

This chain connects TRBV4-1 to TRBJ2-7; 9 bases are shared with TRBD1. V dropped 0 bases and J dropped 5; count of bases not matched to a gene: 8. The CDR3 is 16 residues long. The germline CDR1 and CDR2 sequences are MGHRA and YSYEKL. This CDR3 is CASSQDAGQGYNEQYF. The CDR3 region has the DNA TGCGCCAGCAGCCAAGATGCGGGACAGGGCTATAACGAGCAGTACTTC.

The V gene is TRBV7-9, the J gene TRBJ1-2, with D perhaps TRBD1 (5 bases). CDR1 and CDR2 (germline): SEHNR, FQNEAQ (reference sequence). The CDR3 consists of 12 residues. The V and J ends lost 0 bases and 7 bases respectively, with 6 bases between them. In nucleotides, the CDR3 is TGTGCCAGCAGCTTAGCGGACATTGGCTACACCTTC. Translation gives CASSLADIGYTF.

This clonotype was detected only a few times. The chain has TRBV14 and TRBJ2-1, with 7 bases fitting TRBD2. V gave up 3 bases and J gave up 0 bases; unmatched junction bases: 2. This CDR3 is built from 15 residues. In germline, CDR1 is SGHDN, CDR2 FVKESK. Here the CDR3 DNA reads TGTGCCAGCAGCCATCGGACTAGCTCCTACAATGAGCAGTTCTTC. Protein: CASSHRTSSYNEQFF.

The chain combines TRBV2 with TRBJ2-2; maybe TRBD2 (5 bases). Trimming pared 6 bases from V and 7 bases from J, leaving 21 bases between. Germline values: CDR1 SNHLY, CDR2 FYNNEI. This CDR3 spans 16 amino acids. The CDR3 DNA reads TGTGCCAGCAGCCGCCTAGCTGCGCCCCCTGACGGGGAGCTGTTTTTT. It yields the protein CASSRLAAPPDGELFF.

This clonotype was found a few times. The chain recombines TRBV7-9 with TRBJ1-1; D gene ambiguous. Trimming pared 5 bases from V and 0 bases from J, leaving 10 bases between. From germline, CDR1 is SEHNR and CDR2 FQNEAQ (reference sequence). The CDR3 runs to 14 residues. The CDR3 loop reads CASSRSLLNTEAFF. The CDR3 DNA follows: TGTGCCAGCAGCCGGAGCCTGCTGAACACTGAAGCTTTCTTT.

This sequence joins TRBV10-3 and TRBJ2-7, with 13 bases identical to TRBD2. CDR1 and CDR2 (germline): ENHRY, SYGVKD. V dropped 0 bases and J dropped 6; count of bases not matched to a gene: 2. The length of the CDR3 is 15 residues. The CDR3 here is CAISESRTSGGEQYF. The CDR3 DNA is TGTGCCATCAGTGAGTCTCGGACTAGCGGGGGCGAGCAGTACTTC.

The chain joins TRBV4-1 to TRBJ2-5; the D gene is possibly TRBD1 (7 bases). The V end lost 3 bases, the J end lost 1 base, and 9 bases lay between the germline ends. Germline loops: CDR1 MGHRA, CDR2 YSYEKL. This CDR3 has 14 residues. CDR3 sequence: CASSQEGAQETQYF. The CDR3 bases are TGCGCCAGCAGCCAGGAGGGGGCCCAAGAGACCCAGTACTTC.